These 22 T cell receptor beta chains originate from one sample sequenced in a study of tumor and adjacent non-tumor tissue in lung cancer. A modified ARM-PCR protocol with three rounds of nested PCR amplified TCRbeta. TCRdb reprocessed the multiplex PCR reads with MiXCR, giving one entry per CDR3 protein. The sample holds some 93,000 distinct CDR3 sequences, less than 80% seen once. The template was RNA from unsorted bulk tissue. Specimen: lung tumor tissue. The receptor set was obtained from a man aged 55 to 69 with non-small cell lung cancer.

Remarks on this clonotype: One junction end disagrees with the germline gene, perhaps due to a read error. The chain carries TRBV6-2 or TRBV6-3 and TRBJ2-1; 7 positions match TRBD2. Looked up from germline, CDR1 is MNHEY and CDR2 is SVGEGT. CDR3 size: 15 residues. The CDR3 here is CPSSGVAGSYNEQFF. The CDR3 nucleotides are TGTCCCAGCAGTGGAGTAGCGGGTTCCTACAATGAGCAGTTCTTC.

A few counts support this clonotype. No DNA is shown, since the ends of the CDR3 on it are uncertain; the CDR3 is the one TCRdb lists. The chain is built from TRBV12-3 or TRBV12-4 and TRBJ2-2; the table's D call of TRBD1 was not tested on the DNA. Both ends counted, the CDR3 spans 16 residues. This CDR3 is CASTPSGGFLPGSCFF.

Only one count was recorded for this clonotype. The V and J genes are TRBV6-6 and TRBJ2-3; weak D call: TRBD1 (5 bases). The DNA end is a closer match to TRBJ1-5, so the J assignment may be wrong. In germline, CDR1 is MNHNY, CDR2 SVGAGI (reference sequence). The CDR3 has 17 amino acids. The CDR3 is CASSYNVGAASADTQHF. Written as DNA, the CDR3 is TGTGCCAGCAGTTACAATGTAGGGGCAGCCTCAGCAGATACGCAGCATTTT.

A note on this clonotype: Since a much larger clone is just one base distant, this may be a read error. V usage is TRBV11-2 and J usage is TRBJ2-5, with unresolved D. V lost 3 bases, J lost 4 bases, and 21 bases lay in between. In germline, CDR1 is SGHAT, CDR2 FQNNGV. The CDR3 covers 17 residues. In DNA form, the CDR3 reads TGTGCCAGCAGCTTCCAAGCCCCGCCAGATCTTATAGAGACCCAGTACTTC. The encoded protein is CASSFQAPPDLIETQYF. The full variable domain, completed using reference TRBV11-2 and TRBJ2-5, is EAGVAQSPRYKIIEKRQSVAFWCNPISGHATLYWYQQILGQGPKLLIQFQNNGVVDDSQLPKDRFSAERLKGVDSTLKIQPAKLEDSAVYLCASSFQAPPDLIETQYFGPGTRLLVL.

The chain couples TRBV29-1 to TRBJ2-7; D is uncertain. Germline CDR1 is SQVTM and CDR2 is ANQGSEA. Trimming shortened V by 8 bases and J by 6 bases, and 20 bases separated the two germline ends. CDR3 length: 13 amino acids. The CDR3 DNA follows: TGCAGCATTGGTCCGAAAACCCAAGGCGAGCAGTACTTC. Encoded protein: CSIGPKTQGEQYF.

This clonotype has only a few counts. The CDR3 ends on some other residue instead of the conserved phenylalanine or tryptophan, so this is likely a read error. The chain uses TRBV20-1 and TRBJ1-1; a weak D match, TRBD1 (6 bases). V was trimmed by 6 bases and J by 8 bases, leaving 22 bases between them. This CDR3 comprises 14 residues. CDR1 and CDR2 from the germline V gene are DFQATT and SNEGSKA (reference sequence). The CDR3 sequence is CSARIQGARGEAFL. In DNA, the CDR3 is TGCAGTGCCAGAATACAGGGCGCTCGGGGGGAAGCTTTCCTT.

As for this clonotype: One end of the junction is discordant with germline, which a read error may explain. This chain uses TRBV14 with TRBJ1-1, with D hard to call. The CDR3 has 13 residues. CDR1 SGHDN and CDR2 FVKESK come from the germline V gene. The DNA for the CDR3 is TGTGCCAGCAGCGCAGAATCGAACACCGAAGCTTTCTTT. This gives the protein CASSAESNTEAFF.

This clonotype was observed a handful of times. A much larger clone lies one base from this, so it may be a read error. This chain links TRBV6-2 or TRBV6-3 with TRBJ2-2; D gene uncertain. V was trimmed by 4 bases and J by 9 bases, leaving 12 bases between them. CDR3 size: 13 residues. The germline gives CDR1 MNHEY, CDR2 SVGEGT. The chain's CDR3 is CASSSSRTWELFF. The CDR3 nucleotides are TGTGCCAGCAGTTCCTCTAGAACCTGGGAGCTGTTTTTT.

Regarding this clonotype: At one end, the junction sequence differs from germline, possibly due to a read error. The V gene is TRBV4-3, the J gene TRBJ2-2; a possible D gene is TRBD2 (5 bases). There are 14 residues in the CDR3. Germline CDR1 reads LGHNA; CDR2 reads YSLEER. CDR3 bases: TGCCAGCAGCCAAGAAGAACTGAACACCGGGGAGCTGTTTTT. Protein product: CQQPRRTEHRGAVF.

The chain has TRBV19 and TRBJ2-1; 10 bases map to TRBD2. CDR3 length equals 16 residues. J was trimmed by 2 bases and V by 7 bases; bases with no gene match: 8. Germline V gene sequence: CDR1 LNHDA, CDR2 SQIVND (reference sequence). For the CDR3, the DNA is TGTGCCAGTAAACCGGGACTAGCGTGGGCCTACAATGAGCAGTTCTTC. Its translation: CASKPGLAWAYNEQFF.

In regard to this clonotype: The germline gene is not matched at one end of the junction; a read error may be the cause. This chain uses TRBV29-1 with TRBJ2-2, with a tentative D call TRBD2 (6 bases). The CDR3 is made up of 11 amino acids. The germline V gene has CDR1 SQVTM and CDR2 ANQGSEA. For the CDR3, the DNA is TGCAGCGTTGCGGACACCGGGGGGCTGTTTTTT. Protein product: CSVADTGGLFF.

The V gene is TRBV29-1, the J gene TRBJ2-1; the D gene is possibly TRBD2 (5 bases). The CDR3 contains 13 residues. The germline CDR1 and CDR2 sequences are SQVTM and ANQGSEA. The V end lost 6 bases, the J end lost 4 bases, and 13 bases lay between the germline ends. CDR3 DNA sequence: TGCAGCGTAATGTCCAGCGGTTACAATGAGCAGTTCTTC. As protein: CSVMSSGYNEQFF.

The rearrangement joins TRBV29-1 to TRBJ2-1, with D hard to call. Germline CDR1 and CDR2: SQVTM and ANQGSEA. The V end was cut by 3 bases, the J end by 0 bases, with 9 bases between. CDR3 size: 14 residues. CDR3 in DNA: TGCAGCGTTGACAGGCCAAGCTCCTACAATGAGCAGTTCTTC. Amino acid sequence: CSVDRPSSYNEQFF.

The table lists this clonotype with many counts. V usage is TRBV6-5 and J usage is TRBJ1-2; D might be TRBD1 (6 bases). This CDR3 is built from 15 residues. V lost 6 bases, J lost 0 bases, and 14 bases lay in between. Germline V gene lookup returns CDR1 MNHEY and CDR2 SVGAGI. CDR3 in amino acids: CASSRNRDPNYGYTF. As DNA, the CDR3 is TGTGCCAGCAGCCGTAACAGGGATCCTAACTATGGCTACACCTTC.

This chain uses TRBV29-1 with TRBJ1-2; the D is unclear. The germline V gene has CDR1 SQVTM and CDR2 ANQGSEA. This CDR3 has 13 amino acids. With 8 bases removed from V and 1 base from J, the gap between germline ends came to 14 bases. CDR3 region: CSIGVHGNYGYTF. The CDR3 DNA follows: TGCAGCATTGGAGTACATGGTAACTATGGCTACACCTTC.

This clonotype was recorded many times. The chain employs TRBV5-4 and TRBJ2-2; 8 positions agree with TRBD2. V shed 4 bases and J 7 bases; nucleotides not matched to a gene: 15. The CDR3 is 17 residues long. Germline lookup yields CDR1 SGHNT and CDR2 YYREEE (reference sequence). The CDR3 protein is CASSAIRTSRTGGELFF. CDR3 bases: TGTGCCAGCAGCGCGATTAGGACTAGCCGGACGGGCGGGGAGCTGTTTTTT.

The chain combines TRBV12-3 or TRBV12-4 with TRBJ2-7; D unclear. Trimming stripped 10 bases from V and 7 bases from J, with 14 bases between. This CDR3 comprises 11 residues. CDR3 protein: CANSLYGEQYF. The CDR3 DNA sequence: TGTGCCAATAGTTTATATGGAGAGCAGTACTTC.

As concerns this clonotype: The junction and the germline gene differ at one end; a read error may be behind it. The chain recombines TRBV12-3 or TRBV12-4 with TRBJ2-3, with TRBD1 as a possible D gene (6 bases). The CDR3 has 15 residues. CDR3 amino acids: CASSFPSGGTDTRYF. The CDR3 DNA is TGCGCCAGCAGTTTCCCTAGTGGGGGCACAGATACGCGGTATTTT.

This clonotype was found many times. V usage is TRBV6-6 and J usage is TRBJ2-7, with 11 nucleotides matching TRBD2. The V gene end was trimmed by 7 bases and the J gene end by 3 bases; junction bases not matched to a gene: 5. Germline V CDR1 and CDR2: MNHNY, SVGAGI (reference sequence). The CDR3 extends over 14 amino acids. CDR3 in amino acids: CASTPLAGGYEQYF. The CDR3 DNA follows: TGTGCCAGCACTCCTCTAGCGGGGGGCTACGAGCAGTACTTC.

In its sample, this clonotype was seen a few times. A clone one base away is much larger, so this may be a read error. The rearrangement links TRBV13 to TRBJ2-7; 10 bases match TRBD1. The CDR3 sequence is 16 residues long. Germline assignment: CDR1 PRHDT and CDR2 FYEKMQ (reference sequence). Written as DNA, the CDR3 is TGTGCCAGCAGCCTCACTCCCGGGACAGGGGATCACGAGCACTACTTC. The encoded protein is CASSLTPGTGDHEHYF.

This clonotype has just one count. The junction departs from the called germline gene at one end, perhaps through a read error. The V gene is TRBV28, the J gene TRBJ2-1; TRBD2 might be the D (6 bases). The CDR3 totals 17 residues. Germline-derived CDR1 and CDR2 are MDHEN and SYDVKM. The CDR3, as DNA: TGTGACAGCAGACTAGAGACAACTAGGAGCTCCTACAATGAGCAGTTCTTC. This translates into CDSRLETTRSSYNEQFF.

Worth noting for this clonotype: The junction departs from the called germline gene at one end, perhaps through a read error. The chain is built from TRBV7-9 and TRBJ2-1; 8 nucleotides line up with TRBD2. Germline CDR1 reads SEHNR; CDR2 reads FQNEAQ (reference sequence). The CDR3 consists of 15 residues. The DNA for the CDR3 is TGTGCCAGTAGCCAAGTAGCGGGGACCAGGGGTGAGCACTTCTTC. Translating gives CASSQVAGTRGEHFF.